This T cell receptor (beta chain) is from a study of CD8 T cells in Susac syndrome. General study findings and limits: The authors acknowledged that their TCR sequencing and HLA analysis involved a relatively small number of individuals.

Germline lookup yields CDR1 SQVTM and CDR2 ANQGSEA. V dropped 4 bases and J dropped 4; count of bases not matched to a gene: 17. There are 17 residues in the CDR3. Those who served as multiple sclerosis controls were treatment-naive patients with stable or active relapsing-remitting disease. In contrast to the negatively isolated CD8+ and CD4+ T cells, TEMRA cells were FACS-enriched. As regards this clonotype: Its antigen is as yet unknown.

RNA totalling about 0.45 to 1 ug underwent reverse transcription with random hexamers. MiXCR, run by TCRdb on the immunoSEQ multiplex PCR reads, gives a single entry per CDR3 protein. The data contain about 180,000 distinct CDR3 sequences, around 96% of them singletons. The genes are TRBV29-1 and TRBJ2-7; TRBD2 matches at 9 bases. Input material: CD8+ T cells from PBMCs. This TCR came from a human donor with multiple sclerosis. CDR3 DNA sequence: TGCAGCGTTGCCCCTGGGCTAGCGGGGCGACAGGCTTACGAGCAGTACTTC. Translating gives CSVAPGLAGRQAYEQYF.